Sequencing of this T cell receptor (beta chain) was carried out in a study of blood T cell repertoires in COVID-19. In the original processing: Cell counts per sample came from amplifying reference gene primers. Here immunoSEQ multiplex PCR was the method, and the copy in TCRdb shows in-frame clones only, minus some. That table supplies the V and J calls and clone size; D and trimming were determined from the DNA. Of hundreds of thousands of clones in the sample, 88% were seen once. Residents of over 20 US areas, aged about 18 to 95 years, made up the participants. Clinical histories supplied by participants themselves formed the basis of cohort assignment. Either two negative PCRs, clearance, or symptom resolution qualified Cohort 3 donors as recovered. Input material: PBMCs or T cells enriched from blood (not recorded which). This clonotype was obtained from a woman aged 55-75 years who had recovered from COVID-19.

The CDR3 DNA sequence: TGTGCCAGCTTACTCGGACGGCAGGGTAATTCACCCCTCCACTTT. Translating it yields CASLLGRQGNSPLHF. This chain uses TRBV2 with TRBJ1-6; a weak D match, TRBD1 (5 bases). The CDR3 totals 15 residues. CDR1 SNHLY and CDR2 FYNNEI come from the germline V gene. Trimming left V 8 bases short and J 6 bases short, with 17 bases between.